A selection of T cell receptor beta chains follows, all from one sample in a study of cytomegalovirus exposure and HLA in healthy donors. Produced via immunoSEQ multiplex PCR; TCRdb's table is partial and in-frame only. The table lists about 170,000 clones, around four fifths of them singletons, with more than 1% in the top ten. The sequenced sample was PBMCs. These receptors originate from a boy aged 2 to 10 in good health and CMV-seronegative. The CDR3 runs from the conserved cysteine through the conserved F or W. Each record gives: V gene, J gene, clone size, D gene, CDR3 DNA, CDR3 protein. The D gene is left open where the match is weak. Expanded clones are given a class, and other clones once, few, many or no size at all.

TRBV6-1	TRBJ2-2	.	TRBD1	TGTGCCAGCAGATTTTCAACAGGGGGCACCGGGGAGCTGTTTTTT	CASRFSTGGTGELFF
TRBV6-6	TRBJ1-2	.	.	TGTGCCAGCACTAAACAGGGATTGCCCTCTAACTATGGCTACACCTTC	CASTKQGLPSNYGYTF
TRBV29-1	TRBJ1-2	.	TRBD1	TGCAGCGTTGAGGACAGGGGCGGCTATGGCTACACCTTC	CSVEDRGGYGYTF
TRBV9	TRBJ1-1	.	.	TGTGCCAGCAGCGTAGGACAGTTCTTGAACACTGAAGCTTTCTTT	CASSVGQFLNTEAFF
TRBV5-1	TRBJ2-3	.	TRBD1	TGCGCCAGCAGCCTACAGACAGGGGGAATTGGCACAGATACGCAGTATTTT	CASSLQTGGIGTDTQYF
TRBV2	TRBJ2-3	.	TRBD2	TGTGCCAGCAGTCCTAGCGGTAGCACAGATACGCAGTATTTT	CASSPSGSTDTQYF
TRBV9	TRBJ1-4	.	TRBD1	TGTGCCAGCAGTGCCCAGGGGGCTAATGAAAAACTGTTTTTT	CASSAQGANEKLFF
TRBV5-1	TRBJ2-6	.	.	TGCGCCAGCAGCTCGACACGGAACTCTGGGGCCAACGTCCTGACTTTC	CASSSTRNSGANVLTF
TRBV6-6	TRBJ1-1	.	TRBD1	TGTGCCAGCACCTCCCTAGGGACAGTTACTGAAGCTTTCTTT	CASTSLGTVTEAFF
TRBV25-1	TRBJ2-2	.	.	TGTGCCAGCAGGAGTTCGACAGGGAACACCGGGGAGCTGTTTTTT	CASRSSTGNTGELFF
TRBV30	TRBJ1-2	.	.	TGTGCCTGGAGTGTTCAGGACTATGGCTACACCTTC	CAWSVQDYGYTF
TRBV28	TRBJ2-3	once	.	TGTGCCAGCAGCCAGTTGGGGGGTACGCAGTATTTT	CASSQLGGTQYF
TRBV19	TRBJ2-3	few	.	TGTGCCAGTAGCCCTGGACGCGGAGTGTTGGGAGTTACGCAGTATTTT	CASSPGRGVLGVTQYF
TRBV6-1	TRBJ2-1	few	.	TGTGCCAGCAGTGAAGGGCACAATGAGCAGTTCTTC	CASSEGHNEQFF
TRBV7-3	TRBJ2-1	.	.	TGTGCCAGCAGCGACCGACGGGGGAAAAGCTCCTACAATGAGCAGTTCTTC	CASSDRRGKSSYNEQFF
TRBV4-3	TRBJ1-4	.	.	TGCGCCAGCAGCCAAAGCATCGGTCCCTATTCCGCAACTAATGAAAAACTGTTTTTT	CASSQSIGPYSATNEKLFF
TRBV7-8	TRBJ2-3	.	TRBD2	TGTGCCAGCAGCGTACGACTAGCGGGAGAGGTGGTAACAGATACGCAGTATTTT	CASSVRLAGEVVTDTQYF
TRBV7-9	TRBJ2-7	.	TRBD2	TGTGCCAGCAGCTCCGGGGGGGGACTGGGAACTTACGAGCAGTACTTC	CASSSGGGLGTYEQYF